This entry lists 2 T cell receptor beta chains sequenced from one sample in a study of cytomegalovirus exposure and HLA in healthy donors. This PCR relied on a set of 60 Vbeta primers and 13 Jbeta primers. Generated by immunoSEQ multiplex PCR, the TCRdb table keeps only in-frame clones and is missing some. The sample has tens of thousands of clones; roughly 82% are singletons. The sequenced material came from PBMCs. These TCRs come from a man aged 18 to 35 in good health and CMV-seronegative.

The chain carries TRBV27 and TRBJ2-7; the D is unclear. Per the germline V gene, CDR1 is MNHEY and CDR2 is SMNVEV (reference sequence). V lost 4 bases, J lost 0 bases, and 10 bases lay in between. This CDR3 is 14 amino acids long. CDR3 in amino acids: CASSYSRSSYEQYF. The DNA of the CDR3 is TGTGCCAGCAGTTATTCGCGGAGCTCCTACGAGCAGTACTTC.

The chain employs TRBV2 and TRBJ2-3, with D tentatively TRBD2 (5 bases). This CDR3 region has 15 residues. V lost 6 bases and J lost 7, with 20 bases in between. Looked up from germline, CDR1 is SNHLY and CDR2 is FYNNEI. The CDR3 loop is CASRPGLVARNTQYF. The CDR3 DNA is TGTGCCAGCAGGCCTGGACTCGTGGCACGAAATACGCAGTATTTT.